This T cell receptor (beta chain) was identified during a study of T cells after yellow fever vaccination. Note on this clonotype: Its antigen is not known.

The CDR3 loop spans 13 amino acids. Germline CDR1 and CDR2: SGHAT and FQNNGV. V lost 2 bases and J lost 3, with 7 bases in between. Template-switching 5'RACE yielded the TCR cDNA; a universal primer site and UMIs were added in the process. TCRdb called the 5' RACE reads again in MiXCR, with one record for every CDR3 protein. The sample consists of a few hundred thousand distinct CDR3 sequences, roughly 4% of them appearing once. Study-wide points: Post-booster repertoires contained most primary-vaccination clones again (about 95% CD4, about 88% CD8). The secondary response was weaker but peaked faster, day 5 versus 15.

V usage is TRBV11-2 and J usage is TRBJ1-1; D not resolved. The material was PBMCs, obtained 5 days after the yellow fever booster vaccination. The clonotype comes from a young man who received the YFV17D yellow fever vaccine. The CDR3 spells CASSLNPDTEAFF. CDR3 sequence (DNA): TGTGCCAGCAGCTTAAACCCCGACACTGAAGCTTTCTTT.